This T cell receptor beta chain was retrieved from a study of identical twins. Study outcomes and limitations: Clonotypes of the beta chain that were abundant in cord blood carried fewer insertions (memory repertoires showed none).

TCRdb processed the 5' RACE reads anew with MiXCR; each CDR3 protein has one entry. The profile covers hundreds of thousands of distinct CDR3 sequences, with 10% to 15% appearing a single time and approximately 7.5% taken by the ten largest. In regard to this clonotype: The target antigen is unknown.

These sequences were also reported in another study, on yellow fever vaccine responses in identical twins.

Sequenced sample: CD8+ T cells sorted from blood. This clonotype was obtained from a woman younger than 35 in good health.

The CDR3 loop is CASSREDPDRNYNEQFF. The CDR3 DNA reads TGTGCCAGCAGCCGAGAAGATCCGGACAGGAATTACAATGAGCAGTTCTTC. V is TRBV3-1 and J is TRBJ2-1; 7 bases match TRBD1. The CDR3 spans 17 residues. Germline-derived CDR1 and CDR2 are LGHDT and YNNKEL (reference sequence). V was pared by 4 bases and J by 4 bases, with 13 bases of the junction left unmatched.